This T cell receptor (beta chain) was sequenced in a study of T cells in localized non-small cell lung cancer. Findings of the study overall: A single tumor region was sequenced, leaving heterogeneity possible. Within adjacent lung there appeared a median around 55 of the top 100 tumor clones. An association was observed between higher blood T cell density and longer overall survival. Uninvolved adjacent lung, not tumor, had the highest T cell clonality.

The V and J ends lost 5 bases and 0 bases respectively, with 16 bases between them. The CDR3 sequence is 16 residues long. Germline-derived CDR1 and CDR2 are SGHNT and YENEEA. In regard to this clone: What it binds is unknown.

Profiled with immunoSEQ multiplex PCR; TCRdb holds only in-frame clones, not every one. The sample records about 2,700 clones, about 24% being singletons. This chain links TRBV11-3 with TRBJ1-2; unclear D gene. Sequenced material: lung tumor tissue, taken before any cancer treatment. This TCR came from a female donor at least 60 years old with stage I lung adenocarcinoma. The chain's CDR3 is CASSRSRLGTNYGYTF. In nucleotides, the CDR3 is TGTGCCAGCAGCCGTTCCCGCCTCGGGACTAACTATGGCTACACCTTC.